This T cell receptor beta chain appears in the sequencing data of a study of T cell responses to AZD1222 COVID-19 vaccine. Only in-frame clones appear in the TCRdb table, and some are missing; sequencing was by immunoSEQ multiplex PCR. The top ten clones hold over 1.2% of a sample with roughly 150,000 clones, roughly 90% of them seen once. About this clone itself: Its antigen is as yet unknown.

Study-wide findings and caveats: It was only a handful of AZD1222 recipients who were seropositive at baseline.

Here the sequenced sample was peripheral blood, taken 28 days after the second AZD1222 dose. The receptor's source is an adult who received the AZD1222 COVID-19 vaccine.

CDR3 protein: CATSRDLISYEQYF. CDR3 DNA: TGTGCCACCAGCAGAGATCTGATCTCCTACGAGCAGTACTTC. The chain is built from TRBV15 and TRBJ2-7; D is uncertain. The CDR3 extends over 14 amino acids. Trimming removed 0 bases from V and 0 bases from J, with 6 bases in between. Looked up from germline, CDR1 is LNHNV and CDR2 is YYDKDF (reference sequence). Filled out from reference TRBV15 and TRBJ2-7, the complete variable domain reads DAMVIQNPRYQVTQFGKPVTLSCSQTLNHNVMYWYQQKSSQAPKLLFHYYDKDFNNEADTPDNFQSRRPNTSFCFLDIRSPGLGDTAMYLCATSRDLISYEQYFGPGTRLTVT.